The 20 T cell receptor beta chains listed next were all sequenced from one sample in a study of post-analysis software for immune sequencing data. General study points: Patients used five TRBV segments, including TRBV5-6, TRBV5-1 and TRBV20-1, more often than controls.

Their recognized antigens are unknown. Unique molecular identifiers were present in the TCR beta cDNA libraries. TCRdb analysed the PCR reads with MiXCR anew, one entry per CDR3 protein. Counted here are over 150,000 distinct CDR3 sequences, roughly 31% occurring once; the ten biggest clones make up about 1.6%. Sequencing was performed on blood. The source is a girl under 18 with multiple sclerosis.

CDR3 sequence: CASSPLRVLAGSYEQYF. CDR3 DNA: TGTGCCAGCAGTCCCTTGCGCGTGCTAGCGGGATCCTACGAGCAGTACTTC. V is TRBV27 and J is TRBJ2-5; 9 bases fit TRBD2. The better agreement between TRBJ2-7 and the DNA end casts doubt on the J call. The CDR3 is 17 residues long. Looked up from germline, CDR1 is MNHEY and CDR2 is SMNVEV (reference sequence).

As concerns this clonotype: Compared with germline, one end of the junction differs, possibly owing to a read error. V usage is TRBV3-1 and J usage is TRBJ2-7; 7 nucleotides align to TRBD2. Germline V gene data show CDR1 as LGHDT and CDR2 as YNNKEL (reference sequence). The CDR3 consists of 13 residues. DNA of the CDR3: TGTGCCAGCAGACAAGGGAGGGCCTACGAGCAGTACTTC. Protein product: CASRQGRAYEQYF.

This clonotype was detected many times. As DNA, the CDR3 is TGTGCCAGCAGTTCACCGGGGCGCTACGAGCAGTACTTC. Translating it yields CASSSPGRYEQYF. The chain recombines TRBV9 with TRBJ2-7; possibly TRBD1 or TRBD2 for D (5 bases each). CDR1 and CDR2 (germline): SGDLS, YYNGEE. CDR3 length: 13 amino acids. Trimming left V 5 bases short and J 3 bases short, with 12 bases between.

This chain links TRBV4-1 with TRBJ2-5; TRBD1 matches 10 bases. After removal of 1 base from V and 6 bases from J, the junction contained 5 bases not matched to a gene. Germline-derived CDR1 and CDR2 are MGHRA and YSYEKL. The CDR3 loop spans 15 amino acids. CDR3 nucleotide sequence: TGCGCCAGCAGCCAAGCCGGGACAGGGGATCAGACCCAGTACTTC. This translates into CASSQAGTGDQTQYF.

V usage is TRBV28 and J usage is TRBJ1-1; D remains unclear. Germline V gives CDR1 MDHEN, CDR2 SYDVKM. This CDR3 is built from 16 residues. Trimming cost V 10 bases and J 0 bases, with 21 bases left between them. In DNA, the CDR3 is TGTGCCACCGCCCAACGCGGTGGACGAATGAACACTGAAGCTTTCTTT. Translation: CATAQRGGRMNTEAFF. Full variable domain (remainder filled in from reference TRBV28 and TRBJ1-1): DVKVTQSSRYLVKRTGEKVFLECVQDMDHENMFWYRQDPGLGLRLIYFSYDVKMKEKGDIPEGYSVSREKKERFSLILESASTNQTSMYLCATAQRGGRMNTEAFFGQGTRLTVV.

J is TRBJ1-6 and V is TRBV11-2; D is uncertain. V lost 5 bases to trimming and J lost 3 bases, with 2 bases between them. Per germline, CDR1 SGHAT and CDR2 FQNNGV. This CDR3 region has 12 residues. CDR3 in DNA: TGTGCCAGCAGCCACTATAATTCACCCCTCCACTTT. Protein: CASSHYNSPLHF.

Concerning this clonotype: This may be a read error, as it is one base from a much larger clone. The chain joins TRBV4-1 to TRBJ2-1, with a weak D call TRBD2 (5 bases). The germline V and J ends were trimmed by 8 bases and 0 bases, with 17 bases remaining between them. Germline-derived CDR1 and CDR2 are MGHRA and YSYEKL. This CDR3 is 16 amino acids long. CDR3 loop: CASSPVGLDSYNEQFF. Written as DNA, the CDR3 is TGCGCCAGCTCTCCGGTCGGACTCGACTCCTACAATGAGCAGTTCTTC.

As to this clonotype: A much larger clone sits a single nucleotide away, making a read error possible. The V call is TRBV29-1, the J call TRBJ2-1; 12 bases are shared with TRBD1. The CDR3 has 14 amino acids. Germline CDR1 reads SQVTM; CDR2 reads ANQGSEA. After removal of 3 bases from V and 8 bases from J, the junction contained 5 bases not matched to a gene. CDR3 nucleotides: TGCAGCGTTGACGGGACAGGGGGCAGCTATGAGCAGTTCTTC. This gives the protein CSVDGTGGSYEQFF.

This clonotype showed up just a few times. For the CDR3, the DNA is TGTGCCAGCAGCTTGGGGTTCAGCTCCTACAATGAGCAGTTCTTC. Encoded protein: CASSLGFSSYNEQFF. The J gene is TRBJ2-1, the V gene TRBV5-8; the D is unclear. The ends were cut back, 0 bases at V and 0 bases at J, with 7 bases in the middle. Germline V CDR1 and CDR2: SGHTS, YDEGEE. The CDR3 has 15 amino acids.

At least ten counts were recorded for this clonotype. This rearrangement joins TRBV24-1 to TRBJ2-7; 9 nucleotides line up with TRBD1. Per the germline V gene, CDR1 is KGHDR and CDR2 is SFDVKD. This CDR3 has 18 amino acids. V shed 9 bases and J 3 bases; nucleotides not matched to a gene: 20. CDR3 residues: CATHEPGQGQYPLYEQYF. Written as DNA, the CDR3 is TGTGCCACCCACGAACCGGGACAGGGACAATACCCTCTCTACGAGCAGTACTTC.

DNA of the CDR3: TGTGCCAGCAGTCCTAGCGGAACCAGCTCCTACGAGCAGTACTTC. Translation: CASSPSGTSSYEQYF. This chain links TRBV6-5 with TRBJ2-7; 7 positions match TRBD2. The CDR3 loop spans 15 amino acids. Unmatched junction bases numbered 7, after V lost 5 bases and J lost 0 bases. In germline, CDR1 is MNHEY, CDR2 SVGAGI.

This chain connects TRBV5-1 to TRBJ2-3; D is ambiguous. CDR3 length: 14 amino acids. Germline V lookup: CDR1 SGHRS, CDR2 YFSETQ. Trimming took 3 bases from V and 2 from J, leaving 10 bases between them. CDR3 DNA sequence: TGCGCCAGCAGCTCCGACCTTTTCACAGATACGCAGTATTTT. It is translated as CASSSDLFTDTQYF. The whole variable domain, filled in from reference TRBV5-1 and TRBJ2-3, reads KAGVTQTPRYLIKTRGQQVTLSCSPISGHRSVSWYQQTPGQGLQFLFEYFSETQRNKGNFPGRFSGRQFSNSRSEMNVSTLELGDSALYLCASSSDLFTDTQYFGPGTRLTVL.

This clonotype occurred a few times. This chain joins TRBV18 and TRBJ1-2; 7 bases line up with TRBD1. V lost 2 bases, J lost 7 bases, and 10 bases stayed unmatched. Germline CDR1 and CDR2: KGHSH and LQKENI. The CDR3 covers 15 residues. This CDR3 is CASSPDRAKSGGYTF. CDR3 DNA: TGTGCCAGCTCACCAGACAGGGCCAAATCGGGTGGCTACACCTTC.

This clonotype showed up many times. This sequence joins TRBV7-9 and TRBJ2-7; 10 nucleotides line up with TRBD2. CDR1 and CDR2 from the germline V gene are SEHNR and FQNEAQ (reference sequence). There are 15 residues in the CDR3. The trim removed 3 bases at V and 0 bases at J, leaving 2 bases unmatched. The DNA for the CDR3 is TGTGCCAGCAGCTTTTCTAGCGGGAGCTCCTACGAGCAGTACTTC. Amino acid sequence: CASSFSSGSSYEQYF.

As regards this clonotype: A much bigger clone sits one base away, suggesting this may be a read error. The rearrangement uses TRBV5-8 and TRBJ2-1; TRBD2 might be the D (5 bases). The germline V and J ends were trimmed by 3 bases and 4 bases, with 20 bases remaining between them. The CDR3 has 17 residues. CDR1 and CDR2 from the germline V gene are SGHTS and YDEGEE. CDR3 sequence reads: CASSSSLVGVWYNEQFF. CDR3 DNA: TGTGCCAGCAGCTCCAGTTTAGTGGGAGTTTGGTACAATGAGCAGTTCTTC.

This clonotype was detected many times. This chain connects TRBV5-1 to TRBJ2-4, with no clear D. This CDR3 region has 11 residues. Per germline, CDR1 SGHRS and CDR2 YFSETQ. The V end lost 6 bases, the J end lost 9 bases, and 10 bases lay between the germline ends. Here the CDR3 reads CASKKGSIQYF. The CDR3 DNA follows: TGCGCCAGCAAGAAGGGTTCCATTCAGTACTTC.

Regarding this clonotype: Being one base from a much bigger clone, this may be a read error. This chain connects TRBV20-1 to TRBJ2-1; D may be TRBD2 (5 bases). Trimming removed 1 base from V and 3 bases from J, with 16 bases in between. The CDR3 length is 16 residues. Germline V lookup: CDR1 DFQATT, CDR2 SNEGSKA (reference sequence). The CDR3 sequence: CSARGRAELLYNEQFF. The CDR3, as DNA: TGCAGTGCTAGAGGACGAGCGGAGCTCCTCTACAATGAGCAGTTCTTC.

This clonotype was detected a few times. The V call is TRBV2, the J call TRBJ2-2; 10 nucleotides line up with TRBD2. Germline V gene data show CDR1 as SNHLY and CDR2 as FYNNEI. The CDR3 spans 14 residues. V shed 10 bases and J 4 bases; nucleotides not matched to a gene: 6. The CDR3 DNA reads TGTGCCATCTCTTGGACTAGCGGCACCGGGGAGCTGTTTTTT. This sequence encodes CAISWTSGTGELFF.

The rearrangement joins TRBV7-9 to TRBJ2-7; 12 nucleotides match TRBD2. The DNA matches TRBJ2-5 better at its end, which makes the J call doubtful. Germline lookup yields CDR1 SEHNR and CDR2 FQNEAQ (reference sequence). The length of the CDR3 is 16 residues. Written as DNA, the CDR3 is TGTGCCAGCAGCTTAGGGACTAGCGGGATTCGAGAGACCCAGTACTTC. Its protein is CASSLGTSGIRETQYF.

Ten or more counts support this clonotype. The V gene is TRBV5-1, the J gene TRBJ2-5; no reliable D call. The CDR3 is made up of 15 amino acids. Trimming took off 4 bases at V and 1 base at J, with 14 bases between the two ends. The germline V gene has CDR1 SGHRS and CDR2 YFSETQ. The CDR3 reads CASSLTPIPQETQYF. The CDR3 DNA is TGCGCCAGCAGCCTGACCCCAATTCCCCAAGAGACCCAGTACTTC.